The subject of this entry is one T cell receptor (beta chain). Trimming took off 5 bases at V and 3 bases at J, with 8 bases between the two ends. Germline assignment: CDR1 ENHRY and CDR2 SYGVKD. The CDR3 has 12 residues. Data came from immunoSEQ multiplex PCR; TCRdb stores just in-frame clones and leaves some out. The sample shows under 500,000 clones, 75% to 90% of them seen only once. This entry is derived from a study of blood T cell repertoires in COVID-19. The origin of this receptor is a man aged 25 to 40 who had recovered from COVID-19. The chain links TRBV10-3 to TRBJ2-7; no clear D. The sample comprised PBMCs or T cells enriched from blood (not recorded which). The CDR3 loop is CAISSQDYEQYF. The CDR3 bases are TGTGCCATCAGTTCCCAGGACTACGAGCAGTACTTC.